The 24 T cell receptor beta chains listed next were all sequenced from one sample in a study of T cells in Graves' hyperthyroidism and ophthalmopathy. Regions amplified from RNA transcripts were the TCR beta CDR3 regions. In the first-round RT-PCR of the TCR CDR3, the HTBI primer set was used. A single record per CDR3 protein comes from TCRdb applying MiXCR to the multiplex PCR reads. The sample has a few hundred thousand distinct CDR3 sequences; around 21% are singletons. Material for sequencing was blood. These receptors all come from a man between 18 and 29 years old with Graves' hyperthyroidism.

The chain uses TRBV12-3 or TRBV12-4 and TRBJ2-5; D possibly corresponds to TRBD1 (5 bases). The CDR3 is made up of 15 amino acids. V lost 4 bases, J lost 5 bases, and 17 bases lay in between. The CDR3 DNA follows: TGTGCCAGCAGTTACCTATTGGGGCCGAGGGAGACCCAGTACTTC. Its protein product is CASSYLLGPRETQYF.

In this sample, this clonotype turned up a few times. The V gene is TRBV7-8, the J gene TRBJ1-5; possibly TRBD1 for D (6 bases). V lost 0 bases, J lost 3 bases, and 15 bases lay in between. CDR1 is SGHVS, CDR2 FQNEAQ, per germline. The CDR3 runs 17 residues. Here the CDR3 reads CASSLAPSGATNQPQHF. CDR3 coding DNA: TGTGCCAGCAGCTTAGCGCCTTCAGGGGCGACCAATCAGCCCCAGCATTTT.

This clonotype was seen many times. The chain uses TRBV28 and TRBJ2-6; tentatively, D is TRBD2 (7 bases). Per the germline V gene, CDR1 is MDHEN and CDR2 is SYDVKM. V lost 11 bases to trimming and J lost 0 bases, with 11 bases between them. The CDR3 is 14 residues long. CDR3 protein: CASGDYSGANVLTF. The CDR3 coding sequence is TGTGCCTCAGGGGACTACTCTGGGGCCAACGTCCTGACTTTC.

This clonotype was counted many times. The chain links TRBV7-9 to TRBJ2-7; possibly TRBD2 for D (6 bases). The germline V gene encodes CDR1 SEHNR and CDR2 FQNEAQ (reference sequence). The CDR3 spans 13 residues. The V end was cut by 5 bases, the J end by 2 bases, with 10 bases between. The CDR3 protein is CASSGGIAYEQYF. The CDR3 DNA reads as TGTGCCAGCAGCGGCGGGATAGCCTACGAGCAGTACTTC. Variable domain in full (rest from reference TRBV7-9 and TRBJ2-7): DTGVSQNPRHKITKRGQNVTFRCDPISEHNRLYWYRQTLGQGPEFLTYFQNEAQLEKSRLLSDRFSAERPKGSFSTLEIQRTEQGDSAMYLCASSGGIAYEQYFGPGTRLTVT.

CDR3 sequence: CASSGGGTAPLSGYTF. DNA for the CDR3: TGTGCCAGCAGTGGGGGTGGGACCGCGCCCTTGAGTGGCTACACCTTC. The chain employs TRBV2 and TRBJ1-2, with a possible D match to TRBD1 (5 bases). Germline V gene data show CDR1 as SNHLY and CDR2 as FYNNEI. V was shortened by 4 bases and J by 7 bases, with 22 bases between the two germline ends. This CDR3 has 16 residues.

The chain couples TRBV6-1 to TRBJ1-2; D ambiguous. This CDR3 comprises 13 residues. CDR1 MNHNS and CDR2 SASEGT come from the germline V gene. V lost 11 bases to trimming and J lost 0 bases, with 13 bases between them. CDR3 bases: TGTGCCGGCGTAGGGATAGCTAACTATGGCTACACCTTC. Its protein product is CAGVGIANYGYTF.

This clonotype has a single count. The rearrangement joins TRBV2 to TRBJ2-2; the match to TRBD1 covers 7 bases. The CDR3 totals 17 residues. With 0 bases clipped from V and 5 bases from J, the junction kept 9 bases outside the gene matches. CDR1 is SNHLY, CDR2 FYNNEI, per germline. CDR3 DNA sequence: TGTGCCAGCAGTGAAGCAGCGACAGGGAAGAAAACCGGGGAGCTGTTTTTT. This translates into CASSEAATGKKTGELFF.

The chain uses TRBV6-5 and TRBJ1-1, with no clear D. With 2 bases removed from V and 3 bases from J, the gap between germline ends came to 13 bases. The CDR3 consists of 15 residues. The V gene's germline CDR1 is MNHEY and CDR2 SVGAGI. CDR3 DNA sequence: TGTGCCAGCAGTTACGGGTCTGTTGGATACACTGAAGCTTTCTTT. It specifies CASSYGSVGYTEAFF.

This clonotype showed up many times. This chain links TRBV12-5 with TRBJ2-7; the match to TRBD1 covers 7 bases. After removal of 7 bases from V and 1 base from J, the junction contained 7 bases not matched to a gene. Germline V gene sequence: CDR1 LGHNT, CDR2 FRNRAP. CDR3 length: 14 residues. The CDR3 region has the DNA TGTGCTAGTGTACCCCGGGACAGTTCCTACGAGCAGTACTTC. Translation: CASVPRDSSYEQYF.

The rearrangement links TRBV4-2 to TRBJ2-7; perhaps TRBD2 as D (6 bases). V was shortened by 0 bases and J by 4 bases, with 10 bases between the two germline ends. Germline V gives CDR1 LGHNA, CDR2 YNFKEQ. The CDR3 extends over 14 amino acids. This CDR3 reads CASSQDGGRYEQYF. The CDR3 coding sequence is TGTGCCAGCAGCCAAGATGGTGGGAGGTACGAGCAGTACTTC.

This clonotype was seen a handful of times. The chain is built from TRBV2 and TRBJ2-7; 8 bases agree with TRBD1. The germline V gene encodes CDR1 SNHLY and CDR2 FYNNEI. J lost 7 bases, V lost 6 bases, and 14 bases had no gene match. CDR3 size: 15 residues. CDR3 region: CASRGPTGAPREQYF. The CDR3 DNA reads TGTGCCAGCAGGGGCCCGACAGGGGCCCCTAGGGAGCAGTACTTC.

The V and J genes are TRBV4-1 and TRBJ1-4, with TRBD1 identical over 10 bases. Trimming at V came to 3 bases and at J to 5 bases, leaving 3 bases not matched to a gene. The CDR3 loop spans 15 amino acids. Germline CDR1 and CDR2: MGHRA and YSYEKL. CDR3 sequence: CASSHQGQGNEKLFF. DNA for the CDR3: TGCGCCAGCAGCCACCAGGGACAGGGGAATGAAAAACTGTTTTTT.

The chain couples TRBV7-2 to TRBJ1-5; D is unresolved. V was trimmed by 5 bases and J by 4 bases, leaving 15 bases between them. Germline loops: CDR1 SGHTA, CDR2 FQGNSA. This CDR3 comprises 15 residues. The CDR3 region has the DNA TGTGCCAGCAGCGGTGGGGTGGGGTTTAATCAGCCCCAGCATTTT. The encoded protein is CASSGGVGFNQPQHF.

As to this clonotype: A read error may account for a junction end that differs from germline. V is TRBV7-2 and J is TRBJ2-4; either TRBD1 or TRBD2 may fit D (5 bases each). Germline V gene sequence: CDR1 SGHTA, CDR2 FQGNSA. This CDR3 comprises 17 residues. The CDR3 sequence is CASSHLEWGLAKNIKYF. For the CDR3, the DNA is TGTGCCAGCAGCCACCTTGAGTGGGGGTTAGCCAAAAACATTAAGTACTTC.

CDR3 DNA: TGTGCCTGGAGTCCGACGGACCGCGGATATAGCAATCAGCCCCAGCATTTT. It translates to CAWSPTDRGYSNQPQHF. The J gene is TRBJ1-5, the V gene TRBV30; D remains unclear. CDR3 length: 17 residues. V was clipped by 2 bases and J by 0 bases, with 17 bases between them. The germline CDR1 and CDR2 sequences are GTSNPN and SVGIG (reference sequence).

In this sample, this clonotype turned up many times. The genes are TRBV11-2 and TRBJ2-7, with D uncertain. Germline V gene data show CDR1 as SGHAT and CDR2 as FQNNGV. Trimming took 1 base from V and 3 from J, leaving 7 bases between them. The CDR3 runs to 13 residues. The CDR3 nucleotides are TGTGCCAGCAGCTTAGGTATGGACTACGAGCAGTACTTC. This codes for CASSLGMDYEQYF. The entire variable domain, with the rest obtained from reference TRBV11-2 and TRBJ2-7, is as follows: EAGVAQSPRYKIIEKRQSVAFWCNPISGHATLYWYQQILGQGPKLLIQFQNNGVVDDSQLPKDRFSAERLKGVDSTLKIQPAKLEDSAVYLCASSLGMDYEQYFGPGTRLTVT.

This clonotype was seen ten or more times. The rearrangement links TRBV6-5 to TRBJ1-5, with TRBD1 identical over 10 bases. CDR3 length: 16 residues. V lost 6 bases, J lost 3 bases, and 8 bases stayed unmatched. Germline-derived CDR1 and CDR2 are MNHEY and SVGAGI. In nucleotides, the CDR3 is TGTGCCAGCAGGCGGGACAGGGGCATCGTCAATCAGCCCCAGCATTTT. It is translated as CASRRDRGIVNQPQHF.

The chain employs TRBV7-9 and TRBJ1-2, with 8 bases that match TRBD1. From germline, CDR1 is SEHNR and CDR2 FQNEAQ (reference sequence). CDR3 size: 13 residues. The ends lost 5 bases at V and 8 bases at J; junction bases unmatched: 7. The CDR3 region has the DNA TGTGCCAGCAGCCCAGGGGGCGATTGGGGCTACACCTTC. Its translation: CASSPGGDWGYTF.

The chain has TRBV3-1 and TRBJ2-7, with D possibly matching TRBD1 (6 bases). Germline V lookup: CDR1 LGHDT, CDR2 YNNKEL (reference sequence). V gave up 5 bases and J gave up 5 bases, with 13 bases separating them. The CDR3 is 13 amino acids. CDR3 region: CASSYRVFDEQYF. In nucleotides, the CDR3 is TGTGCCAGCAGCTACAGGGTCTTTGACGAGCAGTACTTC.

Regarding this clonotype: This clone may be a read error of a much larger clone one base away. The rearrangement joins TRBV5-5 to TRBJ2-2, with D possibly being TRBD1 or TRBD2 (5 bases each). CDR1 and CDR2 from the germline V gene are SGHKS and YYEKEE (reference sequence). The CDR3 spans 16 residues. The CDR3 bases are TGTGCCAGCAGCTTGGCGGCAGGGCTGAACACCGGGGAGCTGTTGTTT. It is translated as CASSLAAGLNTGELLF. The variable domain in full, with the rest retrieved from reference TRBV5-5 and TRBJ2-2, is DAGVTQSPTHLIKTRGQQVTLRCSPISGHKSVSWYQQVLGQGPQFIFQYYEKEERGRGNFPDRFSARQFPNYSSELNVNALLLGDSALYLCASSLAAGLNTGELLFGEGSRLTVL.

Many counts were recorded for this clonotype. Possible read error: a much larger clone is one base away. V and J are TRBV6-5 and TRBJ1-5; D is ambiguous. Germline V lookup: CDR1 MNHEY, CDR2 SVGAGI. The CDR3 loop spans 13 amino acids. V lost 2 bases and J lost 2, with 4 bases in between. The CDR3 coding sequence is TGTGCCAGCAGTTACGAAGGCAATCAGCCCCAGCATTTT. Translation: CASSYEGNQPQHF.

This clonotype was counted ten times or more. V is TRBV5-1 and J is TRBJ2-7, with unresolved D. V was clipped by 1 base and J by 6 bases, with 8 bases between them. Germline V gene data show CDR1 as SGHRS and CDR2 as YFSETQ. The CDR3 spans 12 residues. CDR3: CASSLSPSEQYF. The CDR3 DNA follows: TGCGCCAGCAGCTTGTCCCCCTCCGAGCAGTACTTC.

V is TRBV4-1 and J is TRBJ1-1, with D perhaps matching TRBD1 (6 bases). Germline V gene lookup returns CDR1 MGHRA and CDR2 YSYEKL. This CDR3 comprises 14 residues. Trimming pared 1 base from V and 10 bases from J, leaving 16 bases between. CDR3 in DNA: TGCGCCAGCAGCCAAGCGTACGGGGGGGGCAGAGCTTTCTTT. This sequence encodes CASSQAYGGGRAFF.

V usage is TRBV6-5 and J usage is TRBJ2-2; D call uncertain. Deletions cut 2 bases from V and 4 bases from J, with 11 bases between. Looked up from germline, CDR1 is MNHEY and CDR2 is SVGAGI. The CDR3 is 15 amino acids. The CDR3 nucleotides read TGTGCCAGCAGTTACACTGCCTCGGGCACCGGGGAGCTGTTTTTT. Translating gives CASSYTASGTGELFF.